These T cell receptor beta chains were read from a single sample in a study of radiotherapy plus CTLA-4 blockade in lung cancer. Here immunoSEQ multiplex PCR was the method, and the copy in TCRdb shows in-frame clones only, minus some. The sample yields about 51,000 clones, approximately 80% seen once. The source material was peripheral blood, sampled from a patient treated with radiotherapy plus ipilimumab. Source of these receptors: a human donor with non-small cell lung cancer whose response to radiotherapy plus ipilimumab could not be evaluated. The conserved cysteine and the conserved F or W are not part of the CDR3 here.

V gene	CDR3 length	CDR3 protein
TRBV5-1	13	ASSLVVGGDNEQF
TRBV9	10	ASSLQSYEQY
TRBV28	11	ASSLMSSETQY
TRBV7-8	17	ASSLKNRQSDSYNSPLH
TRBV4-3	13	ASSQDYRVGQPQH
TRBV7-2	11	ASSFSLQGVAF
TRBV28	12	ASSSPRGGYGYT
TRBV5-1	12	ASSADGGDDEQY
TRBV18	16	ASSPNSVGQAKNTEAF
TRBV5-1	10	ASSLGGYGYT
TRBV6-1	10	ASGTFQETQY
TRBV29-1	11	SVEGNSNYGYT
TRBV5-1	13	ASSLMGQGDTEAF
TRBV28	14	ASSSHSGTGDEKLF
TRBV7-2	14	ASSLVGTGAGQPQH